One sample yielded the 18 T cell receptor beta chains listed below, sequenced in a study of cytomegalovirus exposure and HLA in healthy donors. Primers for the PCR totalled 60 Vbeta and 13 Jbeta. TCRdb keeps only in-frame clones here, not all; method: immunoSEQ multiplex PCR. Here the sample spans fewer than 90,000 clones, approximately 79% being singletons. Sequencing used PBMCs. The origin of the receptors is a female donor in good health and CMV-seronegative.

The chain uses TRBV19 and TRBJ1-1, with D possibly matching TRBD1 (5 bases). Per germline, CDR1 LNHDA and CDR2 SQIVND (reference sequence). Trimming took off 2 bases at V and 5 bases at J, with 15 bases between the two ends. The CDR3 runs 15 residues. Written as DNA, the CDR3 is TGTGCCAGTAGTATAATCGTGGGGGGAAGAACTGAAGCTTTCTTT. Protein: CASSIIVGGRTEAFF.

J is TRBJ2-7 and V is TRBV7-9; D unresolved. Trimming removed 3 bases at V and 4 bases at J, with 7 bases between. There are 12 residues in the CDR3. Germline loops: CDR1 SEHNR, CDR2 FQNEAQ (reference sequence). The CDR3 sequence: CASSFDSYEQYF. The CDR3 coding sequence is TGTGCCAGCAGCTTCGACTCTTACGAGCAGTACTTC.

V is TRBV5-1 and J is TRBJ1-1, with 9 bases that match TRBD1. CDR3 size: 14 residues. After removal of 1 base from V and 4 bases from J, the junction contained 2 bases not matched to a gene. Germline V CDR1 and CDR2: SGHRS, YFSETQ. The CDR3 loop is CASSLRTGVTEAFF. The CDR3 coding sequence is TGCGCCAGCAGCTTGCGGACAGGGGTCACTGAAGCTTTCTTT.

This clone was counted once. The V gene is TRBV28, the J gene TRBJ1-2; the match to TRBD1 covers 12 bases. Germline V gene data show CDR1 as MDHEN and CDR2 as SYDVKM. Trimming cost V 2 bases and J 5 bases; bases outside gene matches: 3. There are 15 residues in the CDR3. For the CDR3, the DNA is TGTGCCAGCAGTTTAGGGGACAGGGGGCCGTATGGCTACACCTTC. Encoded protein: CASSLGDRGPYGYTF.

The chain employs TRBV28 and TRBJ2-5; 11 positions match TRBD2. The CDR3 covers 15 residues. Trimming cost V 4 bases and J 5 bases; bases outside gene matches: 6. Germline V gives CDR1 MDHEN, CDR2 SYDVKM. DNA for the CDR3: TGTGCCAGCAGTTCCTTAGCGGGGGGGAGTGAGACCCAGTACTTC. Residues: CASSSLAGGSETQYF.

The V call is TRBV14, the J call TRBJ1-1; the D is unclear. Germline V gene data show CDR1 as SGHDN and CDR2 as FVKESK. V shed 3 bases and J shed 3 bases, with 14 bases lying between them. The CDR3 consists of 15 residues. The CDR3 region is CASSHLPPGDTEAFF. The CDR3 DNA sequence: TGTGCCAGCAGCCATCTCCCCCCGGGTGACACTGAAGCTTTCTTT.

The J gene is TRBJ1-2, the V gene TRBV28; D is unresolved. V was pared by 4 bases and J by 7 bases, with 10 bases between. Per germline, CDR1 MDHEN and CDR2 SYDVKM. This CDR3 contains 12 residues. The CDR3 region is CASSSPSGGYTF. CDR3 bases: TGTGCCAGCAGTTCCCCTTCGGGTGGCTACACCTTC.

The sample holds a few counts of this clone. The genes are TRBV7-2 and TRBJ1-1, with 7 bases fitting TRBD1. CDR3 length equals 14 residues. Germline V CDR1 and CDR2: SGHTA, FQGNSA. The ends lost 2 bases at V and 4 bases at J; junction bases unmatched: 4. The DNA for the CDR3 is TGTGCCAGCAGCTTAAGGGGGCTCGGCACTGAAGCTTTCTTT. Protein: CASSLRGLGTEAFF.

V and J are TRBV5-1 and TRBJ2-5; TRBD2 agrees at 8 bases. Germline V gene data show CDR1 as SGHRS and CDR2 as YFSETQ. J lost 5 bases, V lost 1 base, and 10 bases had no gene match. CDR3 length: 16 amino acids. CDR3 region: CASSLLDGGAEETQYF. The CDR3, as DNA: TGCGCCAGCAGCTTGTTAGACGGGGGGGCCGAGGAGACCCAGTACTTC.

The chain has TRBV4-3 and TRBJ1-6, with 9 bases aligning to TRBD1. The CDR3 is 14 residues long. V lost 3 bases to trimming and J lost 9 bases; unmatched junction nucleotides: 3. The germline V gene encodes CDR1 LGHNA and CDR2 YSLEER. Here the CDR3 reads CASSQDRGSSPLHF. The CDR3 coding sequence is TGCGCCAGCAGCCAGGACAGGGGTTCTTCACCCCTCCACTTT.

This clone has only one observation. The chain links TRBV5-1 to TRBJ1-2; 7 bases are shared with TRBD1. The V gene end was trimmed by 2 bases and the J gene end by 8 bases; junction bases not matched to a gene: 3. Germline CDR1 is SGHRS and CDR2 is YFSETQ. The CDR3 covers 12 residues. The CDR3 region is CASSFTGDGYTF. In DNA form, the CDR3 reads TGCGCCAGCAGCTTTACAGGGGACGGCTACACCTTC. Variable domain in full (rest from reference TRBV5-1 and TRBJ1-2): KAGVTQTPRYLIKTRGQQVTLSCSPISGHRSVSWYQQTPGQGLQFLFEYFSETQRNKGNFPGRFSGRQFSNSRSEMNVSTLELGDSALYLCASSFTGDGYTFGSGTRLTVV.

V gene TRBV13 combines with J gene TRBJ2-7, with 7 bases identical to TRBD2. Germline V gene data show CDR1 as PRHDT and CDR2 as FYEKMQ (reference sequence). Germline trimming cut 6 bases from V and 0 bases from J; bases unmatched to any gene: 5. This CDR3 has 14 residues. In DNA, the CDR3 is TGTGCCAGCAGTCCGGGAGGACCCTCCTACGAGCAGTACTTC. Its translation: CASSPGGPSYEQYF.

The rearrangement links TRBV5-1 to TRBJ2-3; 10 bases are a match to TRBD1. The CDR3 is made up of 14 amino acids. Germline V gives CDR1 SGHRS, CDR2 YFSETQ. J gave up 3 bases and V 3 bases, and 1 base lay outside the gene matches. The CDR3 sequence is CASSSGQGTDTQYF. The CDR3 nucleotides read TGCGCCAGCAGCTCGGGACAGGGGACAGATACGCAGTATTTT.

The J gene is TRBJ2-3, the V gene TRBV6-5; perhaps TRBD1 as D (5 bases). The germline V gene has CDR1 MNHEY and CDR2 SVGAGI. The CDR3 contains 15 residues. The V end lost 4 bases, the J end lost 1 base, and 12 bases lay between the germline ends. CDR3 nucleotides: TGTGCCAGCAGTTCCGTTGGGGCCGGCACAGATACGCAGTATTTT. Translating it yields CASSSVGAGTDTQYF.

This chain links TRBV19 with TRBJ1-2; D is undetermined. Trimming took off 6 bases at V and 6 bases at J, with 17 bases between the two ends. The CDR3 has 14 amino acids. The germline gives CDR1 LNHDA, CDR2 SQIVND (reference sequence). The CDR3 sequence is CASRWKTTGDGYTF. CDR3 DNA: TGTGCCAGTAGATGGAAAACCACTGGAGATGGCTACACCTTC.

The genes are TRBV10-3 and TRBJ1-2; TRBD1 matches 7 bases. The CDR3 spans 13 residues. Germline CDR1 is ENHRY and CDR2 is SYGVKD. With V trimmed by 7 bases and J by 3 bases, 5 bases remained unmatched. The CDR3 DNA reads as TGTGCCATCACCCCAACAGGGGACTATGGCTACACCTTC. Protein: CAITPTGDYGYTF.

The chain combines TRBV11-1 with TRBJ2-5; 9 bases line up with TRBD2. The J segment lost 4 bases and the V segment lost 7 bases, leaving 4 bases of the junction unmatched. Germline lookup yields CDR1 SGHAT and CDR2 FQDESV (reference sequence). The CDR3 is 13 amino acids. The CDR3 loop reads CASTRGGAETQYF. The CDR3, as DNA: TGTGCCAGCACCCGCGGGGGGGCAGAGACCCAGTACTTC. Drawing the rest from reference TRBV11-1 and TRBJ2-5, the complete variable domain is EAEVAQSPRYKITEKSQAVAFWCDPISGHATLYWYRQILGQGPELLVQFQDESVVDDSQLPKDRFSAERLKGVDSTLKIQPAELGDSAMYLCASTRGGAETQYFGPGTRLLVL.

CDR3 sequence (DNA): TGTGCCATCAGTGAAAAACAGGGGCGGAGATCGGCAGATACGCAGTATTTT. Translated, it gives CAISEKQGRRSADTQYF. The chain links TRBV10-3 to TRBJ2-3; 7 bases map to TRBD1. The CDR3 runs 17 residues. The germline V gene encodes CDR1 ENHRY and CDR2 SYGVKD. After removal of 3 bases from V and 4 bases from J, the junction contained 13 bases not matched to a gene.